This T cell receptor (beta chain) originates from a study of metastatic and nonmetastatic thyroid tumors (dated by TCRdb to about 2020). As for the study more broadly: Repertoires were compared across peripheral blood and tumor or nodule tissue samples from malignant and benign thyroid patients.

The table lists this clone with many counts. No antigen is known for it. No quality values exist for individual bases; no much larger clone is one base distant. V is trimmed back by 4 bases and J by 4 bases, and the junction contains 4 bases that no gene match accounts for. The CDR3 holds 14 amino acids from the cysteine to the phenylalanine. Only the CDR3 region is kept as DNA, spanning 42 bases read in frame from base 1. Taken from the germline V gene (reference sequence), the CDR1 and CDR2 loops are LNHDA and SQIVND. Library preparation was by PCR. For sequencing, an Illumina HiSeq 4000 was employed. The TCR beta-chain CDR3 region of each patient was profiled by high-throughput sequencing. The paper's processing steps were these. CDR3 differences across clinicopathological groups were used to build a classifier for discriminating distant-metastatic papillary thyroid cancer patients. The Shannon index was used to assess repertoire diversity, and the Morisita-Horn index was used to assess tumor-blood repertoire similarity. The public reads were reprocessed in TCRdb via fastp at Q25 and MiXCR, keeping in-frame beta chains. The V and J calls follow TCRdb's processing rather than the paper's. The sample table lists about 32,000 clones, 18% of them with a count of one. The ten most abundant clones make up over 9.5% of the sample.

Points the paper makes about the study in general: In both blood and tumor samples, TCR beta diversity was reported to be significantly higher in malignant tumors than in benign nodules.

No treatment had been received by any patient before thyroid surgery. The study retrospectively analysed patient clinical samples collected from the early 2010s to the late 2010s using T-cell receptor beta sequencing. The sequencing sample was made of blood. This TCR derives from a female donor with papillary thyroid cancer or a benign thyroid nodule (not recorded which). Some clones in this sample may be carry-over from other donors' samples. Rearrangement joined TRBV19 to TRBJ2-5; 9 of the junction bases match TRBD2. The CDR3 reads CASSTLAGVETQYF. Read as DNA, the sequence is TGTGCCAGTAGTACCTTAGCGGGAGTAGAGACCCAGTACTTC.